Following are 10 T cell receptor beta chains from one sample sequenced in a study of blood T cell repertoires in COVID-19. The assay was immunoSEQ multiplex PCR, and TCRdb's table has in-frame clones only and misses some. Of tens of thousands of clones listed, around nine tenths are singletons. The sequencing input was peripheral blood. All receptors come from an elderly woman with active or convalescent COVID-19.

The chain employs TRBV25-1 and TRBJ1-5; 7 positions match TRBD1. CDR1 and CDR2 from the germline V gene are MGHDK and SYGVNS. V trimming: 5 bases; J trimming: 1 base; junction bases outside the gene matches: 5. The length of the CDR3 is 15 residues. Here the CDR3 DNA reads TGTGCCAGCAGTCCCGGGACAGCCAGCAATCAGCCCCAGCATTTT. Translating it yields CASSPGTASNQPQHF. Full variable domain (rest looked up from reference TRBV25-1 and TRBJ1-5): EADIYQTPRYLVIGTGKKITLECSQTMGHDKMYWYQQDPGMELHLIHYSYGVNSTEKGDLSSESTVSRIRTEHFPLTLESARPSHTSQYLCASSPGTASNQPQHFGDGTRLSIL.

V gene TRBV19 combines with J gene TRBJ1-2, with 8 bases aligning to TRBD1. Germline V gene sequence: CDR1 LNHDA, CDR2 SQIVND (reference sequence). V lost 7 bases and J lost 4; bases outside the gene matches: 20. The CDR3 has 18 amino acids. For the CDR3, the DNA is TGTGCCAGTACCAGGAGCGCTGGGGCAGGGGGCTATAGCTATGGCTACACCTTC. Its protein product is CASTRSAGAGGYSYGYTF.

V is TRBV30 and J is TRBJ2-6; perhaps TRBD1 as D (6 bases). V lost 4 bases, J lost 0 bases, and 16 bases lay in between. There are 17 residues in the CDR3. Germline lookup yields CDR1 GTSNPN and CDR2 SVGIG (reference sequence). CDR3 protein: CAWTAWGLGSGANVLTF. For the CDR3, the DNA is TGTGCCTGGACGGCTTGGGGGCTGGGCTCTGGGGCCAACGTCCTGACTTTC. The variable domain in full, completed from reference TRBV30 and TRBJ2-6, reads SQTIHQWPATLVQPVGSPLSLECTVEGTSNPNLYWYRQAAGRGLQLLFYSVGIGQISSEVPQNLSASRPQDRQFILSSKKLLLSDSGFYLCAWTAWGLGSGANVLTFGAGSRLTVL.

The table lists this clone with a count of one. The V and J genes are TRBV19 and TRBJ1-2, with 7 bases fitting TRBD1. The J segment lost 2 bases and the V segment lost 3 bases, leaving 6 bases of the junction unmatched. The germline V gene encodes CDR1 LNHDA and CDR2 SQIVND (reference sequence). The CDR3 has 15 residues. The CDR3 is CASSILQGRNYGYTF. The CDR3 nucleotides are TGTGCCAGTAGTATCCTACAGGGGCGAAACTATGGCTACACCTTC. The full variable domain, with the rest looked up from reference TRBV19 and TRBJ1-2, is DGGITQSPKYLFRKEGQNVTLSCEQNLNHDAMYWYRQDPGQGLRLIYYSQIVNDFQKGDIAEGYSVSREKKESFPLTVTSAQKNPTAFYLCASSILQGRNYGYTFGSGTRLTVV.

The rearrangement links TRBV29-1 to TRBJ2-1; D is possibly TRBD1 (6 bases). V lost 4 bases, J lost 6 bases, and 10 bases lay in between. CDR1 and CDR2 (germline): SQVTM, ANQGSEA. CDR3 size: 12 residues. CDR3 bases: TGCAGCGTTGGGACAGACCGCAATGAGCAGTTCTTC. It yields the protein CSVGTDRNEQFF.

The V call is TRBV5-1, the J call TRBJ1-6; possibly TRBD1 for D (6 bases). Trimming shortened V by 7 bases and J by 3 bases, and 11 bases separated the two germline ends. The CDR3 has 14 residues. CDR1 is SGHRS, CDR2 YFSETQ, per germline. The DNA of the CDR3 is TGCGCCAGCCACCCGGACAGCTATAATTCACCCCTCCACTTT. Its translation: CASHPDSYNSPLHF.

The CDR3 DNA sequence: TGTGCCAGCAGCTTATCCAGGGGGTGGGGCACTGAAGCTTTCTTT. As protein: CASSLSRGWGTEAFF. The chain has TRBV7-9 and TRBJ1-1; 7 positions agree with TRBD1. Germline CDR1 and CDR2: SEHNR and FQNEAQ (reference sequence). After removal of 2 bases from V and 4 bases from J, the junction contained 7 bases not matched to a gene. The CDR3 sequence is 15 residues long. Variable domain in full (rest from reference TRBV7-9 and TRBJ1-1): DTGVSQNPRHKITKRGQNVTFRCDPISEHNRLYWYRQTLGQGPEFLTYFQNEAQLEKSRLLSDRFSAERPKGSFSTLEIQRTEQGDSAMYLCASSLSRGWGTEAFFGQGTRLTVV.

J is TRBJ2-1 and V is TRBV7-8; 14 nucleotides match TRBD2. V was pared by 1 base and J by 7 bases, with 0 bases of the junction left unmatched. This CDR3 has 15 residues. Per the germline V gene, CDR1 is SGHVS and CDR2 is FQNEAQ. CDR3 sequence reads: CASSLGTSGRNEQFF. Here the CDR3 DNA reads TGTGCCAGCAGCTTAGGGACTAGCGGGAGGAATGAGCAGTTCTTC.

DNA for the CDR3: TGTGCCAGCAGTTTGCGGACTCCGATGTTTTACTTC. It is translated as CASSLRTPMFYF. This sequence joins TRBV28 and TRBJ2-7, with D possibly matching TRBD2 (5 bases). The CDR3 runs 12 residues. Trimming cost V 3 bases and J 13 bases, with 16 bases left between them. Germline values: CDR1 MDHEN, CDR2 SYDVKM.

The chain has TRBV5-6 and TRBJ2-1, with D possibly being TRBD1 (5 bases). With 0 bases removed from V and 9 bases from J, the gap between germline ends came to 13 bases. Germline CDR1 and CDR2: SGHDT and YYEEEE. The CDR3 runs 14 residues. CDR3 coding DNA: TGTGCCAGCAGCTTGGTGGGCAGGGTGTCTGAGCAGTTCTTC. Translated, it gives CASSLVGRVSEQFF.